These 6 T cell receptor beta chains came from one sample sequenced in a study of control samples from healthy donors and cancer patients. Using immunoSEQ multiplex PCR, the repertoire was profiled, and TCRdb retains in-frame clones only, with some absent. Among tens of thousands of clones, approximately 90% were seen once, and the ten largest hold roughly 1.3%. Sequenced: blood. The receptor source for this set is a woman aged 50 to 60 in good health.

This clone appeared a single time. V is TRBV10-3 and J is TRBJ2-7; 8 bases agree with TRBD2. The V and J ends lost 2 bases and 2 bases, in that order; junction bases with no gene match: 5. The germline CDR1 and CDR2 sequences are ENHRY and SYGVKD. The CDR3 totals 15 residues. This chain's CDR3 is CAISEATSGAYEQYF. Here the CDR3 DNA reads TGTGCCATCAGTGAGGCCACTAGCGGAGCCTACGAGCAGTACTTC.

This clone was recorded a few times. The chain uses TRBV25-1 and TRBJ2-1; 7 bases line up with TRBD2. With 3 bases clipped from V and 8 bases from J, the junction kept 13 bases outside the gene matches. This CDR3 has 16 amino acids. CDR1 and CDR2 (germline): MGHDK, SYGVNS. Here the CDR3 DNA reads TGTGCCAGCAGTGAGATAATTGTGGCCCGGGGGGATGAGCAGTTCTTC. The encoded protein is CASSEIIVARGDEQFF.

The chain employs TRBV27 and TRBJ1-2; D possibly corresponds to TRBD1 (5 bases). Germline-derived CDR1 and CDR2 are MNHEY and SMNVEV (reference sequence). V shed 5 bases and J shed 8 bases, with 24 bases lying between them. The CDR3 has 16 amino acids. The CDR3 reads CASSPHPPQGMGGYTF. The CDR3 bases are TGTGCCAGCAGTCCCCACCCACCTCAGGGAATGGGCGGCTACACCTTC.

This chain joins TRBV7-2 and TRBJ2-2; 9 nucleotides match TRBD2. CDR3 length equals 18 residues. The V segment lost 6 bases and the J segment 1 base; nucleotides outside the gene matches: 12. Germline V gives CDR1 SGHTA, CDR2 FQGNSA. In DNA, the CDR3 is TGTGCCAGCAGGCCTGGGGCTAGCGGGGACCTGAACACCGGGGAGCTGTTTTTT. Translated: CASRPGASGDLNTGELFF.

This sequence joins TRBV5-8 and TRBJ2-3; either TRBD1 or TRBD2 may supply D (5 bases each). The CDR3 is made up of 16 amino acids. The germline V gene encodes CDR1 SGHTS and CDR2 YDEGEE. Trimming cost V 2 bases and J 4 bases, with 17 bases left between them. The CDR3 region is CASSFLGAGNADTQYF. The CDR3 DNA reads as TGTGCCAGCAGCTTTCTCGGGGCGGGCAATGCAGATACGCAGTATTTT.

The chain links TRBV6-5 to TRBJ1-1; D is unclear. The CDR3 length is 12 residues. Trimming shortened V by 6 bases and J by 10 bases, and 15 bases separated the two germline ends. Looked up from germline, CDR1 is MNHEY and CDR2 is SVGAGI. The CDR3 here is CASRPVWLRAFF. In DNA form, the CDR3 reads TGTGCCAGCAGACCCGTTTGGTTGAGAGCTTTCTTT.